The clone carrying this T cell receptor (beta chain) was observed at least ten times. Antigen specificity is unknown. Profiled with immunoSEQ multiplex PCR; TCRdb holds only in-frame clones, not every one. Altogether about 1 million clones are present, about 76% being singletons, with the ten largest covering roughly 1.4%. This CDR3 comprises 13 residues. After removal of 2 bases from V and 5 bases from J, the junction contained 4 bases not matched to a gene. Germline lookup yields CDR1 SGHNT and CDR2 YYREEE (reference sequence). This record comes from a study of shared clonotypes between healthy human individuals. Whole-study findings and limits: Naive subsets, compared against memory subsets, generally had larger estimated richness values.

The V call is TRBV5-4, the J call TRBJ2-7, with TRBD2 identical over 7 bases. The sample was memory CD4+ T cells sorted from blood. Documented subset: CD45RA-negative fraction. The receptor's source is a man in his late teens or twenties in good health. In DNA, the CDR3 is TGTGCCAGCAGCTTCGACGGGAGGAACGAGCAGTACTTC. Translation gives CASSFDGRNEQYF.